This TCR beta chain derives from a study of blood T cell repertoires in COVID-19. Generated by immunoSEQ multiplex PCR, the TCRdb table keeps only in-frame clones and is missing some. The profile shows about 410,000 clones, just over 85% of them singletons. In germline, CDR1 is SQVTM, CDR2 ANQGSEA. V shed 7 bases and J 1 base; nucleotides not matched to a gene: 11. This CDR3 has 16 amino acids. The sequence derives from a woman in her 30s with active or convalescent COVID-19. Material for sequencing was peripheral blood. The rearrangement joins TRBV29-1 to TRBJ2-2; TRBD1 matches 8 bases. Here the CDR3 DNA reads TGCAGCGCAGTGGGGCCCGGGACAGGGAACACCGGGGAGCTGTTTTTT. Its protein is CSAVGPGTGNTGELFF.